This entry lists 32 T cell receptor beta chains sequenced from one sample in a study of blood T cell repertoires in COVID-19. Here immunoSEQ multiplex PCR was the method, and the copy in TCRdb shows in-frame clones only, minus some. The data contain some 250,000 clones, around 87% of them singletons. The material sequenced was peripheral blood. These receptors all stem from a woman aged 55-70 years with COVID-19, enrolled during active disease.

The chain joins TRBV5-1 to TRBJ1-1; 7 positions agree with TRBD1. V was pared by 1 base and J by 11 bases, with 5 bases of the junction left unmatched. Germline V gives CDR1 SGHRS, CDR2 YFSETQ. This CDR3 is 12 amino acids long. As DNA, the CDR3 is TGCGCCAGCAGCTTGAACCAGGGGGTGGCTTTCTTT. This encodes CASSLNQGVAFF.

The V and J genes are TRBV7-9 and TRBJ1-4; no clear D. Germline V CDR1 and CDR2: SEHNR, FQNEAQ (reference sequence). The CDR3 sequence is 17 residues long. Trimming left V 5 bases short and J 6 bases short, with 22 bases between. The chain's CDR3 is CASSPPWAGRDDEKLFF. Here the CDR3 DNA reads TGTGCCAGCAGCCCCCCGTGGGCGGGGAGGGATGATGAAAAACTGTTTTTT.

The chain uses TRBV3-1 (or the pseudogene TRBV3-2) and TRBJ2-1; TRBD1 might be the D (5 bases). This CDR3 is built from 14 residues. Trimming took 1 base from V and 10 from J, leaving 14 bases between them. The V gene's germline CDR1 is LGHDT and CDR2 YNNKEL (reference sequence). Here the CDR3 reads CASSQGPGWAEQFF. In DNA form, the CDR3 reads TGTGCCAGCAGCCAAGGACCAGGGTGGGCAGAGCAGTTCTTC.

The V and J genes are TRBV5-8 and TRBJ2-7; 8 positions match TRBD2. Germline V gene data show CDR1 as SGHTS and CDR2 as YDEGEE. The CDR3 is made up of 16 amino acids. The J segment lost 2 bases and the V segment lost 4 bases, leaving 11 bases of the junction unmatched. Here the CDR3 reads CASSLITSGGAYEQYF. The CDR3 coding sequence is TGTGCCAGCAGCCTGATCACTAGCGGAGGGGCCTACGAGCAGTACTTC. Full variable domain (rest looked up from reference TRBV5-8 and TRBJ2-7): EAGVTQSPTHLIKTRGQQATLRCSPISGHTSVYWYQQALGLGLQFLLWYDEGEERNRGNFPPRFSGRQFPNYSSELNVNALELEDSALYLCASSLITSGGAYEQYFGPGTRLTVT.

The chain has TRBV2 and TRBJ1-6; TRBD1 might be the D (5 bases). V shed 6 bases and J shed 8 bases, with 14 bases lying between them. CDR3 length: 14 amino acids. Germline lookup yields CDR1 SNHLY and CDR2 FYNNEI. This CDR3 reads CASRDGGEDSPLHF. DNA of the CDR3: TGTGCCAGCAGGGACGGGGGGGAGGATTCACCCCTCCACTTT.

The gene calls are TRBV28 and TRBJ2-7; maybe TRBD2 (5 bases). This CDR3 contains 13 residues. CDR1 is MDHEN, CDR2 SYDVKM, per germline. V was shortened by 0 bases and J by 6 bases, with 9 bases between the two germline ends. CDR3: CASSLWGGSEQYF. For the CDR3, the DNA is TGTGCCAGCAGTTTATGGGGTGGGAGCGAGCAGTACTTC.

This clone was observed a few times. The gene calls are TRBV28 and TRBJ1-2; D gene uncertain. CDR3 size: 14 residues. Trimming shortened V by 5 bases and J by 0 bases, and 10 bases separated the two germline ends. Germline CDR1 MDHEN, CDR2 SYDVKM. The CDR3 nucleotides read TGTGCCAGCAGTCCGGCAGGTCCTAACTATGGCTACACCTTC. Translation: CASSPAGPNYGYTF.

The chain combines TRBV4-1 with TRBJ2-5; tentative D call: TRBD1 (7 bases). Germline CDR1 is MGHRA and CDR2 is YSYEKL. CDR3 length: 16 amino acids. V lost 4 bases to trimming and J lost 5 bases, with 20 bases between them. The CDR3 bases are TGCGCCAGCAGCCTTCGACAGGGAGGTATATCGGAGACCCAGTACTTC. This gives the protein CASSLRQGGISETQYF.

V is TRBV19 and J is TRBJ1-5; D is unclear. V was pared by 3 bases and J by 4 bases, with 13 bases between. Germline lookup yields CDR1 LNHDA and CDR2 SQIVND (reference sequence). CDR3 length: 15 amino acids. The CDR3 protein is CASSIGVAANQPQHF. For the CDR3, the DNA is TGTGCCAGTAGTATCGGGGTGGCGGCTAATCAGCCCCAGCATTTT.

The CDR3 region has the DNA TGCGCCAGCAGTGGGGGGACGATAGGACCTGAGCAGTTCTTC. Encoded protein: CASSGGTIGPEQFF. V usage is TRBV5-1 and J usage is TRBJ2-1; D is possibly TRBD2 (6 bases). The CDR3 spans 14 residues. The V end lost 5 bases, the J end lost 9 bases, and 18 bases lay between the germline ends. The germline V gene has CDR1 SGHRS and CDR2 YFSETQ.

The chain joins TRBV5-4 to TRBJ1-2, with 9 bases matching TRBD1. V trimming: 5 bases; J trimming: 4 bases; junction bases outside the gene matches: 12. The germline CDR1 and CDR2 sequences are SGHNT and YYREEE (reference sequence). This CDR3 region has 16 residues. The CDR3 DNA sequence: TGTGCCAGCAGTTATCGTGCCGGGACAGGGACCTATGGCTACACCTTC. It yields the protein CASSYRAGTGTYGYTF.

The chain is built from TRBV5-6 and TRBJ2-7, with 7 nucleotides matching TRBD2. Germline CDR1 and CDR2: SGHDT and YYEEEE. The CDR3 consists of 16 residues. Trimming cost V 1 base and J 1 base; bases outside gene matches: 8. The CDR3 bases are TGTGCCAGCAGCTTGCCTAGCGGATATAATTCCTACGAGCAGTACTTC. It specifies CASSLPSGYNSYEQYF.

This clone was counted between two and nine times. V gene TRBV24-1 combines with J gene TRBJ2-7; TRBD1 matches at 7 bases. The CDR3 is 15 amino acids. After removal of 3 bases from V and 6 bases from J, the junction contained 10 bases not matched to a gene. Per the germline V gene, CDR1 is KGHDR and CDR2 is SFDVKD. The CDR3 bases are TGTGCCACCAGTGATCCGCGACAGGGCGGGTCCGAGCAGTACTTC. As protein: CATSDPRQGGSEQYF.

CDR3 sequence (DNA): TGTGCCAGCAGCCGTAGTATAAAGGATACGCAGTATTTT. It specifies CASSRSIKDTQYF. V is TRBV3-1 (or the pseudogene TRBV3-2) and J is TRBJ2-3, with unresolved D. The CDR3 sequence is 13 residues long. Trimming removed 4 bases at V and 6 bases at J, with 11 bases between. Germline loops: CDR1 LGHDT, CDR2 YNNKEL (reference sequence).

The rearrangement links TRBV30 to TRBJ2-7; maybe TRBD2 (5 bases). With 8 bases removed from V and 4 bases from J, the gap between germline ends came to 12 bases. The CDR3 is 11 amino acids. Per the germline V gene, CDR1 is GTSNPN and CDR2 is SVGIG (reference sequence). This chain's CDR3 is CAASRGYEQYF. Written as DNA, the CDR3 is TGTGCCGCCTCTCGGGGATACGAGCAGTACTTC.

The chain combines TRBV9 with TRBJ1-6; 7 nucleotides align to TRBD1. The V gene's germline CDR1 is SGDLS and CDR2 YYNGEE. The CDR3 covers 15 residues. V gave up 4 bases and J gave up 9 bases; unmatched junction bases: 10. CDR3 amino acids: CASSPVSGGGSPLHF. CDR3 nucleotide sequence: TGTGCCAGCAGCCCCGTATCAGGGGGTGGTTCACCCCTCCACTTT.

The chain links TRBV7-3 to TRBJ1-1; D is possibly TRBD1 (6 bases). The CDR3 sequence is 15 residues long. Germline assignment: CDR1 SGHTA and CDR2 FQGTGA. Trimming removed 5 bases at V and 1 base at J, with 14 bases between. The CDR3 here is CASSPTGTSNTEAFF. The CDR3 nucleotides are TGTGCCAGCAGCCCCACAGGGACATCGAACACTGAAGCTTTCTTT.

The chain links TRBV3-1 (or the pseudogene TRBV3-2) to TRBJ1-1, with a tentative D call TRBD1 (5 bases). This CDR3 is built from 17 residues. CDR1 is LGHDT, CDR2 YNNKEL, per germline (reference sequence). Trimming took 1 base from V and 0 from J, leaving 15 bases between them. The CDR3 bases are TGTGCCAGCAGCCAAGTAAAGGTTCGACAGCTGAACACTGAAGCTTTCTTT. Encoded protein: CASSQVKVRQLNTEAFF.

The gene calls are TRBV29-1 and TRBJ1-1; 7 bases are a match to TRBD1. Germline CDR1 reads SQVTM; CDR2 reads ANQGSEA. The V and J ends lost 7 bases and 0 bases, in that order; junction bases with no gene match: 5. The CDR3 consists of 13 residues. CDR3 amino acids: CSAYRGMNTEAFF. Here the CDR3 DNA reads TGCAGCGCTTACAGGGGCATGAACACTGAAGCTTTCTTT. The full variable domain, rest sourced from reference TRBV29-1 and TRBJ1-1, is SAVISQKPSRDICQRGTSLTIQCQVDSQVTMMFWYRQQPGQSLTLIATANQGSEATYESGFVIDKFPISRPNLTFSTLTVSNMSPEDSSIYLCSAYRGMNTEAFFGQGTRLTVV.

The chain joins TRBV28 to TRBJ1-5, with D perhaps matching TRBD1 (6 bases). Trimming removed 3 bases from V and 6 bases from J, with 24 bases in between. This CDR3 is built from 18 residues. Looked up from germline, CDR1 is MDHEN and CDR2 is SYDVKM. The CDR3 spells CASSFSIVETGVGQPQHF. The DNA of the CDR3 is TGTGCCAGCAGTTTTTCTATTGTTGAGACAGGTGTCGGTCAGCCCCAGCATTTT.

The V and J genes are TRBV2 and TRBJ1-5; possibly TRBD1 for D (6 bases). CDR3 length: 17 residues. The V end lost 4 bases, the J end lost 1 base, and 17 bases lay between the germline ends. Germline CDR1 reads SNHLY; CDR2 reads FYNNEI. For the CDR3, the DNA is TGTGCCAGCAGTGTAGAGGGGGGGGCCGGAAGCAATCAGCCCCAGCATTTT. Translation gives CASSVEGGAGSNQPQHF.

The V call is TRBV5-1, the J call TRBJ2-7; D is unclear. This CDR3 is built from 14 residues. CDR1 is SGHRS, CDR2 YFSETQ, per germline. Trimming stripped 0 bases from V and 2 bases from J, with 9 bases between. In nucleotides, the CDR3 is TGCGCCAGCAGCTTGGAAGTCAGTCCCTACGAGCAGTACTTC. The encoded protein is CASSLEVSPYEQYF.

This clone was detected a few times. CDR3 sequence: CASSLQAGIYYEQYF. Written as DNA, the CDR3 is TGTGCCAGCAGCTTACAAGCGGGGATATACTACGAGCAGTACTTC. The V and J genes are TRBV5-6 and TRBJ2-7, with TRBD2 matching 7 bases. J was trimmed by 3 bases and V by 2 bases; bases with no gene match: 8. Germline CDR1 is SGHDT and CDR2 is YYEEEE. The CDR3 loop spans 15 amino acids.

The chain combines TRBV27 with TRBJ2-7, with TRBD1 matching over 10 bases. The V gene end was trimmed by 6 bases and the J gene end by 3 bases; junction bases not matched to a gene: 5. Germline CDR1 MNHEY, CDR2 SMNVEV (reference sequence). The CDR3 loop spans 14 amino acids. CDR3 nucleotide sequence: TGTGCCAGCAGACCGACAGGGGGCAGCTACGAGCAGTACTTC. This gives the protein CASRPTGGSYEQYF.

This clone was counted once. The chain employs TRBV11-2 and TRBJ2-1; D unresolved. V shed 0 bases and J shed 4 bases, with 7 bases lying between them. CDR1 is SGHAT, CDR2 FQNNGV, per germline. The CDR3 has 14 amino acids. The CDR3 DNA reads TGTGCCAGCAGCTTAGATCAGGTGTACAATGAGCAGTTCTTC. Its translation: CASSLDQVYNEQFF.

The V call is TRBV27, the J call TRBJ1-5; D perhaps matches TRBD1 (5 bases). The V gene lost 7 bases and the J gene lost 6 bases, with 13 bases spanning the gap. The CDR3 contains 13 residues. The V gene's germline CDR1 is MNHEY and CDR2 SMNVEV (reference sequence). CDR3 amino acids: CASTRGSGQPQHF. CDR3 bases: TGTGCCAGCACTAGGGGTTCGGGTCAGCCCCAGCATTTT.

This clone came up a few times. The CDR3 reads CASSTGWMNTEAFF. In DNA, the CDR3 is TGTGCCAGCAGTACAGGGTGGATGAACACTGAAGCTTTCTTT. This chain connects TRBV6-6 to TRBJ1-1, with D perhaps matching TRBD1 (6 bases). Germline values: CDR1 MNHNY, CDR2 SVGAGI (reference sequence). The V end lost 5 bases, the J end lost 0 bases, and 10 bases lay between the germline ends. The CDR3 covers 14 residues.

The chain joins TRBV21-1 to TRBJ1-2. TRBV21-1 represents a pseudogene. The CDR3 contains 20 residues. Here the CDR3 reads CASSTRRGRTLSVRFYGYTF. DNA of the CDR3: TGTGCCAGCAGCACGCGCCGGGGGAGAACTCTATCCGTTCGATTCTATGGCTACACCTTC.

The chain is built from TRBV5-1 and TRBJ2-5, with D possibly matching TRBD1 (6 bases). Germline V gene lookup returns CDR1 SGHRS and CDR2 YFSETQ. V was pared by 0 bases and J by 4 bases, with 7 bases between. The CDR3 is 13 residues long. The CDR3: CASSLDRVETQYF. CDR3 nucleotides: TGCGCCAGCAGCTTGGACAGGGTAGAGACCCAGTACTTC.

The chain combines TRBV15 with TRBJ1-6; 9 bases agree with TRBD1. This CDR3 has 17 residues. The ends lost 0 bases at V and 5 bases at J; junction bases unmatched: 5. Germline lookup yields CDR1 LNHNV and CDR2 YYDKDF (reference sequence). DNA for the CDR3: TGTGCCACCAGCAGAGATACACAGGGGGCAAATAATTCACCCCTCCACTTT. It is translated as CATSRDTQGANNSPLHF.

This clone was seen more than once but under ten times. V usage is TRBV7-2 and J usage is TRBJ1-3, with 7 bases identical to TRBD1. The germline CDR1 and CDR2 sequences are SGHTA and FQGNSA. The ends lost 4 bases at V and 5 bases at J; junction bases unmatched: 5. This CDR3 has 14 residues. The CDR3 region has the DNA TGTGCCAGCAGCTCTGACAGGGTCAGAAACACCATATATTTT. This translates into CASSSDRVRNTIYF.

The J gene is TRBJ1-2, the V gene TRBV6-6; 12 nucleotides agree with TRBD1. The CDR3 runs to 13 residues. The junction had 3 bases not matched to a gene; V was cut back by 6 bases and J by 7 bases. The germline gives CDR1 MNHNY, CDR2 SVGAGI (reference sequence). The CDR3 loop reads CASRGTGGGGYTF. The CDR3 coding sequence is TGTGCCAGCAGGGGGACAGGGGGCGGTGGCTACACCTTC.